A single sample is the source of the 5 T cell receptor beta chains below, sequenced in a study of cytomegalovirus exposure and HLA in healthy donors. Only in-frame clones appear in the TCRdb table, and some are missing; sequencing was by immunoSEQ multiplex PCR. This table has 250,000 to 350,000 clones, about nine tenths appearing once. Sequenced sample: PBMCs. These receptors all stem from a woman between 18 and 29 years old in good health and CMV-seronegative.

This clone has a handful of counts. The J gene is TRBJ2-2, the V gene TRBV6-1; the match to TRBD2 covers 8 bases. The V and J ends lost 8 bases and 5 bases, in that order; junction bases with no gene match: 7. This CDR3 region has 14 residues. Germline lookup yields CDR1 MNHNS and CDR2 SASEGT. The CDR3 is CASGLAGWTGELFF. CDR3 in DNA: TGTGCCAGCGGGTTAGCGGGATGGACCGGGGAGCTGTTTTTT.

This chain connects TRBV6-1 to TRBJ1-5; TRBD1 agrees at 10 bases. The V segment lost 2 bases and the J segment 5 bases; nucleotides outside the gene matches: 12. The CDR3 is made up of 18 amino acids. The germline gives CDR1 MNHNS, CDR2 SASEGT. The chain's CDR3 is CASSEWGQGMVGHQPQHF. The CDR3 nucleotides read TGTGCCAGCAGTGAATGGGGACAGGGGATGGTTGGGCATCAGCCCCAGCATTTT.

The J gene is TRBJ1-2, the V gene TRBV18, with 12 positions matching TRBD1. From germline, CDR1 is KGHSH and CDR2 LQKENI. Unmatched junction bases numbered 12, after V lost 6 bases and J lost 7 bases. The CDR3 length is 16 residues. For the CDR3, the DNA is TGTGCCAGCTCCCCCGGGACAGGGGGCGCTTCTCGTGGCTACACCTTC. Its protein is CASSPGTGGASRGYTF.

The chain couples TRBV6-5 to TRBJ2-6, with D possibly being TRBD1 (5 bases). V shed 6 bases and J shed 4 bases, with 13 bases lying between them. Germline V gene data show CDR1 as MNHEY and CDR2 as SVGAGI. The CDR3 has 15 amino acids. The CDR3: CASRAGYSGANVLTF. The CDR3 DNA reads as TGTGCCAGCAGGGCAGGGTACTCCGGGGCCAACGTCCTGACTTTC.

V usage is TRBV19 and J usage is TRBJ2-7, with 11 bases matching TRBD2. Germline-derived CDR1 and CDR2 are LNHDA and SQIVND (reference sequence). The CDR3 runs to 17 residues. The trim removed 3 bases at V and 2 bases at J, leaving 9 bases unmatched. The CDR3 spells CASSISLAGGSPYEQYF. DNA of the CDR3: TGTGCCAGTAGTATCTCCCTAGCGGGAGGCTCTCCCTACGAGCAGTACTTC.